This T cell receptor (beta chain) appears in the sequencing data of a study of blood T cell repertoires in COVID-19 (TCRdb year 2020). Turning to the overall study: The collaborator samples originated in the United States, Italy and Spain and spanned the acute and convalescent phases of COVID-19. The prospective study material was composed of cDNA or gDNA derived from T cells, B-cell-depleted T cells, or PBMCs. Subjects who had been exposed to COVID-19, were actively infected with it, or had recovered from it provided the deeply sampled blood TCRbeta repertoires that made up the dataset. A freely available public database, intended as a resource for researchers studying the immune response to SARS-CoV-2, is where the repertoires were released. Samples came from the ongoing ImmuneRACE study (first 160 participants) plus 1,254 subjects from 6 global collaborators. A de-identified subject ID, COVID-19 status, age in years and sex were almost always included in the sample metadata. Where available, HLA class I and class II types were taken from metadata supplied by the sample provider and were not determined by assay-based typing. The study at large found these results: The quantity of clinical and demographic metadata differed by source and by participant and was supplied without curation.

The immunoSEQ Assay, a bias-controlled multiplex PCR, was used to amplify TCRbeta CDR3 regions from genomic DNA. Regarding the original processing steps: Within the assay, amplification of reference gene primers was used to estimate how many nucleated cells each sample contained. Sequence reads were collapsed and filtered to measure the absolute abundance of every unique TCRbeta CDR3 rearrangement. For each sample, productive Simpson clonality was calculated by taking the square root of Simpson's diversity index across productive rearrangements. What TCRdb holds here is the immuneACCESS table cut down to in-frame rearrangements. Part of the clones is not present; checked against another copy, under half of the missing clones reflect an unresolved V gene, and the others are unexplained. V and J calls and clone size come straight from that table; D and trimming were deduced from the DNA. The sample yields 150,000 or so clones; 85% to 90% were counted once. Clones ranked in the top ten supply roughly 3.9% of the sample.

V loses 8 bases, J loses 3 bases, and the germline ends lie 7 bases apart. Looking up the germline V gene yields CDR1 MDHEN and CDR2 SYDVKM. There are 12 amino acids in the CDR3, from cysteine to phenylalanine inclusive. Only CDR3 DNA remains: 36 bases, in frame from the first base. To note about this clone: What this receptor recognizes is not known. No quality values exist for individual bases; no much larger clone is one base distant.

In Seattle, one collaborating source enrolled patients while the infection was active and tracked those patients longitudinally over the course of disease. Each collaborating institution followed its own protocols to collect whole blood in K2EDTA tubes. Collaborator samples were shipped for TCRbeta analysis as frozen whole blood, isolated PBMCs, or DNA extracted from either sample type. This sequence uses TRBV28 and TRBJ1-4; the D gene cannot be resolved reliably. Sequenced sample: peripheral blood. This receptor was identified in a man in his sixties with COVID-19, enrolled during active disease. The CDR3 reads as follows: CASSRPNEKLFF. The DNA sequence is given as TGTGCCAGCTCTAGACCTAATGAAAAACTGTTTTTT.